Below, 14 T cell receptor beta chains from the same sample are listed, as sequenced in a study of blood T cell repertoires in COVID-19. Repertoires were generated with immunoSEQ multiplex PCR, while TCRdb's copy carries only in-frame clones and drops some. The repertoire holds some 68,000 clones, about 86% seen once, with 28% in the top ten. The sequencing input was peripheral blood. The origin of the receptors is a man between 65 and 85 years old with acute or convalescent COVID-19.

The gene calls are TRBV2 and TRBJ2-7; TRBD1 might be the D (6 bases). There are 14 residues in the CDR3. Germline V gene data show CDR1 as SNHLY and CDR2 as FYNNEI. Deletions cut 3 bases from V and 5 bases from J, with 14 bases between. The CDR3 is CASSDAGVADEQYF. In nucleotides, the CDR3 is TGTGCCAGCAGTGACGCAGGGGTGGCCGACGAGCAGTACTTC.

J is TRBJ2-1 and V is TRBV9; tentatively, D is TRBD1 (8 bases). V was clipped by 4 bases and J by 5 bases, with 16 bases between them. Looked up from germline, CDR1 is SGDLS and CDR2 is YYNGEE. The length of the CDR3 is 15 residues. CDR3 loop: CASSPRGTGDNEQFF. The CDR3 DNA reads TGTGCCAGCAGCCCGCGGGGGACAGGCGACAATGAGCAGTTCTTC.

This chain connects TRBV5-4 to TRBJ1-1; D is perhaps TRBD1 (5 bases). CDR3 length equals 13 residues. V lost 4 bases and J lost 1, with 8 bases in between. CDR1 SGHNT and CDR2 YYREEE come from the germline V gene (reference sequence). The CDR3 region has the DNA TGTGCCAGCAGCCAGGACACGAACACTGAAGCTTTCTTT. Translating it yields CASSQDTNTEAFF.

The chain couples TRBV7-2 to TRBJ1-4; D perhaps matches TRBD1 (6 bases). CDR1 and CDR2 (germline): SGHTA, FQGNSA. Trimming removed 3 bases from V and 6 bases from J, with 11 bases in between. The CDR3 contains 14 residues. Here the CDR3 reads CASSLTGWDEKLFF. CDR3 DNA sequence: TGTGCCAGCAGCTTGACAGGATGGGATGAAAAACTGTTTTTT.

This clone was seen just once. The V gene is TRBV6-5, the J gene TRBJ1-1; TRBD1 is a possible D gene (6 bases). Germline-derived CDR1 and CDR2 are MNHEY and SVGAGI. V lost 6 bases and J 1 base, leaving 15 bases between the germline ends. This CDR3 has 15 amino acids. CDR3 DNA: TGTGCCAGCAGCCCAAACCCCAGGGGGAACACTGAAGCTTTCTTT. Amino acids: CASSPNPRGNTEAFF.

The chain uses TRBV6-4 and TRBJ1-1; D possibly corresponds to TRBD1 (6 bases). Germline-derived CDR1 and CDR2 are MRHNA and SNTAGT. The CDR3 is 13 residues long. With 3 bases removed from V and 4 bases from J, the gap between germline ends came to 9 bases. CDR3 residues: CASSETGRTEAFF. The CDR3 DNA reads TGTGCCAGCAGTGAAACAGGGCGCACTGAAGCTTTCTTT.

V usage is TRBV5-8 and J usage is TRBJ1-5, with TRBD1 matching 12 bases. Germline CDR1 reads SGHTS; CDR2 reads YDEGEE. Trimming cost V 4 bases and J 8 bases; bases outside gene matches: 7. The CDR3 contains 15 residues. CDR3 coding DNA: TGTGCCAGCAGCAAGTCCGGGACAGGGGGCGAGCCCCAGCATTTT. It yields the protein CASSKSGTGGEPQHF.

The gene calls are TRBV28 and TRBJ1-5, with D uncertain. Trimming pared 8 bases from V and 0 bases from J, leaving 5 bases between. CDR3 size: 12 residues. CDR1 MDHEN and CDR2 SYDVKM come from the germline V gene. This chain's CDR3 is CASSISNQPQHF. The DNA of the CDR3 is TGTGCCAGCTCCATTAGCAATCAGCCCCAGCATTTT.

This chain connects TRBV5-1 to TRBJ1-2; D call uncertain. This CDR3 has 15 residues. Germline CDR1 SGHRS, CDR2 YFSETQ. V lost 7 bases and J 0 bases, leaving 16 bases between the germline ends. The CDR3 sequence is CASSMGRPPNYGYTF. CDR3 nucleotides: TGCGCCAGCTCGATGGGCCGACCCCCTAACTATGGCTACACCTTC.

The V and J genes are TRBV5-8 and TRBJ2-3, with TRBD2 as a possible D gene (5 bases). CDR1 is SGHTS and CDR2 is YDEGEE in the germline V gene. V was shortened by 5 bases and J by 3 bases, with 16 bases between the two germline ends. The CDR3 extends over 15 amino acids. Written as DNA, the CDR3 is TGTGCCAGCAGTCGTGGGGTTAGCGTTACAGATACGCAGTATTTT. Encoded protein: CASSRGVSVTDTQYF.

V usage is TRBV7-2 and J usage is TRBJ2-3; 13 bases are a match to TRBD2. Germline trimming cut 5 bases from V and 3 bases from J; bases unmatched to any gene: 2. The CDR3 sequence is 15 residues long. The V gene's germline CDR1 is SGHTA and CDR2 FQGNSA. In DNA, the CDR3 is TGTGCCAGCAGCCCGACTAGCGGGAGGACAGATACGCAGTATTTT. Residues: CASSPTSGRTDTQYF.

This rearrangement joins TRBV18 to TRBJ1-1, with 10 positions matching TRBD1. Looked up from germline, CDR1 is KGHSH and CDR2 is LQKENI. Trimming took 5 bases from V and 3 from J; bases not matched to a gene: 6. The CDR3 consists of 15 residues. The CDR3 bases are TGTGCCAGCTCAACAGGGACAGGGGCGGACACTGAAGCTTTCTTT. Its protein is CASSTGTGADTEAFF.

J is TRBJ1-1 and V is TRBV7-8, with 8 nucleotides matching TRBD1. The trim removed 3 bases at V and 1 base at J, leaving 1 base unmatched. This CDR3 comprises 14 residues. The V gene's germline CDR1 is SGHVS and CDR2 FQNEAQ. In nucleotides, the CDR3 is TGTGCCAGCAGCTTTGGGACAGGGAACACTGAAGCTTTCTTT. Translation: CASSFGTGNTEAFF.

This clone was found a few times. V and J are TRBV5-6 and TRBJ2-5; D uncertain. Per germline, CDR1 SGHDT and CDR2 YYEEEE. V lost 6 bases to trimming and J lost 5 bases, with 14 bases between them. The CDR3 totals 13 residues. The CDR3 loop reads CASTPHLRETQYF. CDR3 nucleotide sequence: TGTGCCAGCACCCCGCATTTGAGGGAGACCCAGTACTTC.